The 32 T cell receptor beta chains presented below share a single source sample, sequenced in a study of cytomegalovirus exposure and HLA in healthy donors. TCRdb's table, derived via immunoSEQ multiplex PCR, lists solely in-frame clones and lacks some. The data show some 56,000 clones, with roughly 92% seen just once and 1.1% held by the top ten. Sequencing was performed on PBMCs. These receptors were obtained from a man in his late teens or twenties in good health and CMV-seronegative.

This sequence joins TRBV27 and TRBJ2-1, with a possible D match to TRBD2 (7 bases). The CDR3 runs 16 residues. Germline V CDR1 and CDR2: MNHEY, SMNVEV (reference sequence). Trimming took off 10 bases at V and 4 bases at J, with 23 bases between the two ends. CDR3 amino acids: CAIGGVAEGSYNEQFF. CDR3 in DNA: TGTGCCATAGGGGGGGTAGCGGAGGGGTCGTACAATGAGCAGTTCTTC.

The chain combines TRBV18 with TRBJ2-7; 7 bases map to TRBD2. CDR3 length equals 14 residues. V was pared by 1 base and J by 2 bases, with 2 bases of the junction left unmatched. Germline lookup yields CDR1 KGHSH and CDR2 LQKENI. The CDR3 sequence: CASSPLAGPYEQYF. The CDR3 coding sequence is TGTGCCAGCTCACCACTAGCGGGTCCCTACGAGCAGTACTTC.

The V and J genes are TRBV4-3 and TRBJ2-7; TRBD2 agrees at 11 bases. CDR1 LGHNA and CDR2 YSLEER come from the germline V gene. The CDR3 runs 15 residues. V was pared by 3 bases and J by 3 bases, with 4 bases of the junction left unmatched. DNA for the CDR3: TGCGCCAGCAGCCATCGGACTAGCGGGTTCTACGAGCAGTACTTC. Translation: CASSHRTSGFYEQYF.

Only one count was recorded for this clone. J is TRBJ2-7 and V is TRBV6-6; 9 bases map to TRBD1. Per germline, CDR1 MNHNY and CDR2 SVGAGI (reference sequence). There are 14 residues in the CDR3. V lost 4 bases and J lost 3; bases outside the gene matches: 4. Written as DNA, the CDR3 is TGTGCCAGCAGTTCCCGGGACAGGGTCTACGAGCAGTACTTC. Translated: CASSSRDRVYEQYF.

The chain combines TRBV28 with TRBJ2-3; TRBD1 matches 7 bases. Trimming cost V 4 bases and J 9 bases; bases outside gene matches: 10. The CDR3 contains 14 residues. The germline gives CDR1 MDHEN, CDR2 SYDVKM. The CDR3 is CASSSRRQGDTQYF. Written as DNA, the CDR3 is TGTGCCAGCAGTTCCCGTCGGCAGGGGGACACGCAGTATTTT.

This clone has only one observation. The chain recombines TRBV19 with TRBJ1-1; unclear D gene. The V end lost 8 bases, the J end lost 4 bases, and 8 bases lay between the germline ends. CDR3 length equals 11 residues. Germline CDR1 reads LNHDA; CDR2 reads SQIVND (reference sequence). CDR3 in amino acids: CASLSGTEAFF. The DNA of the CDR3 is TGTGCCAGTTTGTCGGGCACTGAAGCTTTCTTT.

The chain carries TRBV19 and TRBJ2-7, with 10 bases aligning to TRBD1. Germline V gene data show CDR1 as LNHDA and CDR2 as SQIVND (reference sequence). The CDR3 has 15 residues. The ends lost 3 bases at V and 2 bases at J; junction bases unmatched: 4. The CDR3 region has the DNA TGTGCCAGTAGTATGATGGGACAGGGGACCTACGAGCAGTACTTC. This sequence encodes CASSMMGQGTYEQYF.

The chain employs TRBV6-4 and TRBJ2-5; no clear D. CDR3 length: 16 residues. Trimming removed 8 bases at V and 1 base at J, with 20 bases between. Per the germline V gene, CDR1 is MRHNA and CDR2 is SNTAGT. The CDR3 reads CASALRDGYIQETQYF. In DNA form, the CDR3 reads TGTGCCAGCGCATTGCGAGATGGTTATATCCAAGAGACCCAGTACTTC.

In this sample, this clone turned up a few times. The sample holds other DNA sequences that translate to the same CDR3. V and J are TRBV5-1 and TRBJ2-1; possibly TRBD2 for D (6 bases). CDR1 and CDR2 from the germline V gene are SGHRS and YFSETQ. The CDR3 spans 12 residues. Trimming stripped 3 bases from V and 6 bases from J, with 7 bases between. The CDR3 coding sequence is TGCGCCAGCAGCTCGCGGGGCAATGAGCAGTTCTTC. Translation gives CASSSRGNEQFF. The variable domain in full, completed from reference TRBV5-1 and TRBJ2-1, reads KAGVTQTPRYLIKTRGQQVTLSCSPISGHRSVSWYQQTPGQGLQFLFEYFSETQRNKGNFPGRFSGRQFSNSRSEMNVSTLELGDSALYLCASSSRGNEQFFGPGTRLTVL.

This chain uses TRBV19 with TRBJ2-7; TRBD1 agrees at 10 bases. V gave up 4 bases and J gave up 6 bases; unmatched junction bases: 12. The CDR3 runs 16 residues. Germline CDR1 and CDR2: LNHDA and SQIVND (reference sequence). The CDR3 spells CASSSVHRDRGGEQYF. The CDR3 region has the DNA TGTGCCAGTAGTAGCGTCCACCGGGACAGGGGTGGCGAGCAGTACTTC.

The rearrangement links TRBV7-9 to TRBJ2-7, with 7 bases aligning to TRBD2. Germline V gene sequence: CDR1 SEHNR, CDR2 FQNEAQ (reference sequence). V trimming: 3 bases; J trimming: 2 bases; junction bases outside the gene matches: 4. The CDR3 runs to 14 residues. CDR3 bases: TGTGCCAGCAGCTTCCAAGCGGGACCCTACGAGCAGTACTTC. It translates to CASSFQAGPYEQYF.

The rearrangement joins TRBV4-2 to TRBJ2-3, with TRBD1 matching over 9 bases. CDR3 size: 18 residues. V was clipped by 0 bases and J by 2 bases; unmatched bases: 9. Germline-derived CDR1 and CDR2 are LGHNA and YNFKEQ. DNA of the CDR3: TGTGCCAGCAGCCAAGATCCCGCGGACAGGGGCCTCACAGATACGCAGTATTTT. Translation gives CASSQDPADRGLTDTQYF.

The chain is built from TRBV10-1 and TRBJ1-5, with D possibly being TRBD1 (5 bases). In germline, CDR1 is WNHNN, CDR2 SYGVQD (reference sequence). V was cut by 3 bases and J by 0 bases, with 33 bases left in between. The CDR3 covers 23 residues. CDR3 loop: CASSDFPKGPHISKGYSNQPQHF. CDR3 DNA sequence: TGCGCCAGCAGTGATTTTCCTAAGGGGCCCCACATATCCAAGGGATATAGCAATCAGCCCCAGCATTTT.

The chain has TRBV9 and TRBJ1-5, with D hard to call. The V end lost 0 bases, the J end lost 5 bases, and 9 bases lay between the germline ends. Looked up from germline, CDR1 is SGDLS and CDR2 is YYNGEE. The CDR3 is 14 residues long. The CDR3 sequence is CASSVDGSDQPQHF. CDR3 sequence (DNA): TGTGCCAGCAGCGTAGACGGGAGTGATCAGCCCCAGCATTTT.

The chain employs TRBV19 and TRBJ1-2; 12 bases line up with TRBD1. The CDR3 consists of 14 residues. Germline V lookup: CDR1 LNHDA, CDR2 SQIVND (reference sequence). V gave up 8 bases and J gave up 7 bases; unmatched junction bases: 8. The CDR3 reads CASGSGTGGRGYTF. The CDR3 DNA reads TGTGCCAGTGGCTCCGGGACAGGGGGCCGTGGCTACACCTTC.

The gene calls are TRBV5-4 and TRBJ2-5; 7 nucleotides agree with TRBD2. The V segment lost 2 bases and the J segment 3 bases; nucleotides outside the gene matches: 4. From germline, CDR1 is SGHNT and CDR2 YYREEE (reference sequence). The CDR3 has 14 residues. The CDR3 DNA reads TGTGCCAGCAGCTTAGGGACTAACAAAGAGACCCAGTACTTC. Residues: CASSLGTNKETQYF.

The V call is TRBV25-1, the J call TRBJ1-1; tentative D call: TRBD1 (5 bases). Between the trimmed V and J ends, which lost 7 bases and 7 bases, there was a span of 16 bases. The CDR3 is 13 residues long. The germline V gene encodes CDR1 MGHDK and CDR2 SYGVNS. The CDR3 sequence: CASNRPGGNEAFF. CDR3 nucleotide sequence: TGTGCCAGCAACAGGCCGGGGGGTAATGAAGCTTTCTTT.

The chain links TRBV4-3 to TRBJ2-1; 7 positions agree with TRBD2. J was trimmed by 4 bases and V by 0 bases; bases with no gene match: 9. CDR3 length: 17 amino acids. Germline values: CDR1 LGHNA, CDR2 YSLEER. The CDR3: CASSQEPSGSYYNEQFF. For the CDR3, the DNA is TGCGCCAGCAGCCAAGAACCTAGCGGTTCCTATTACAATGAGCAGTTCTTC.

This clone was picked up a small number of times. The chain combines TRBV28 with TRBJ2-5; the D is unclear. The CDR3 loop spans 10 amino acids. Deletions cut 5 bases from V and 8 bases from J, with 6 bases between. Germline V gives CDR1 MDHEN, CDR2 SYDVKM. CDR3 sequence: CASSRSTQYF. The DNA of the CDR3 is TGTGCCAGCAGTCGGTCCACCCAGTACTTC.

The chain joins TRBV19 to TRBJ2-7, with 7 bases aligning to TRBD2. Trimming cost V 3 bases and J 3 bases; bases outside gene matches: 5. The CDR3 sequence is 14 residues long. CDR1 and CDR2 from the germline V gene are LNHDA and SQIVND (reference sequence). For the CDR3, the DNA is TGTGCCAGTAGTATCGGAGGACTAGGCTACGAGCAGTACTTC. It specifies CASSIGGLGYEQYF.

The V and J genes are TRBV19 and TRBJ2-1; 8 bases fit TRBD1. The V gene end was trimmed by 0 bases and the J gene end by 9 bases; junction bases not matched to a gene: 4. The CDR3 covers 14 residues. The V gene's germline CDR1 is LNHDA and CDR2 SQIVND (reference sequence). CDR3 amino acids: CASSIEARGREQFF. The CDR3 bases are TGTGCCAGTAGTATAGAGGCCAGGGGGCGTGAGCAGTTCTTC.

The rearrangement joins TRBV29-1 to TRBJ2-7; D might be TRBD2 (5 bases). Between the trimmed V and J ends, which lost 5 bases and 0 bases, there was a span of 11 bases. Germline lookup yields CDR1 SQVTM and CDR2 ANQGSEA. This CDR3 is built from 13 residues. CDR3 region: CSVTGESSYEQYF. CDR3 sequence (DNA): TGCAGCGTTACCGGGGAGAGCTCCTACGAGCAGTACTTC.

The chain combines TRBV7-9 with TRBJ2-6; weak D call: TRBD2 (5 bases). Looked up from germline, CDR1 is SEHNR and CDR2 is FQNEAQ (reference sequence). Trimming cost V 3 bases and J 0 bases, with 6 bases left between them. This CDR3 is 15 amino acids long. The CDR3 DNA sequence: TGTGCCAGCAGCTTGGGGAGCTCTGGGGCCAACGTCCTGACTTTC. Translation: CASSLGSSGANVLTF. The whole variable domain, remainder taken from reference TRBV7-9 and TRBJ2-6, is DTGVSQNPRHKITKRGQNVTFRCDPISEHNRLYWYRQTLGQGPEFLTYFQNEAQLEKSRLLSDRFSAERPKGSFSTLEIQRTEQGDSAMYLCASSLGSSGANVLTFGAGSRLTVL.

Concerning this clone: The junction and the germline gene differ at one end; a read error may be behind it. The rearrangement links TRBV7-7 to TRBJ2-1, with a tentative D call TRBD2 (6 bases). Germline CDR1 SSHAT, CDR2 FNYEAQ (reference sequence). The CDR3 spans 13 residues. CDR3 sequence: CASSLLAAGEQFF. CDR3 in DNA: TGTGCTAGCAGCTTATTAGCGGCCGGTGAGCAGTTCTTC.

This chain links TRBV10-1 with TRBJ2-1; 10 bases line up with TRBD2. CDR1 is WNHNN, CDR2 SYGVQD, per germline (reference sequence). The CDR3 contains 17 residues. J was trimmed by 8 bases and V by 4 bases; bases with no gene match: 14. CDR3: CASSAGISSGRFDEQFF. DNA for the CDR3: TGCGCCAGCAGTGCAGGGATATCTAGCGGGAGATTCGATGAGCAGTTCTTC.

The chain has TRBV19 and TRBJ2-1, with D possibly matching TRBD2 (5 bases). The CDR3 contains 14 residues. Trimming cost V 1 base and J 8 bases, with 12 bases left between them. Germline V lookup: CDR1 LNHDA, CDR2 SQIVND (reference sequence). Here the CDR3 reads CASSIVGKVYEQFF. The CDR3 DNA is TGTGCCAGTAGTATAGTCGGGAAGGTCTATGAGCAGTTCTTC.

The CDR3 loop is CASSSNSQLSYEQYF. The CDR3 DNA sequence: TGTGCCAGTAGCTCCAATTCACAGTTATCCTACGAGCAGTACTTC. The gene calls are TRBV19 and TRBJ2-7; no reliable D call. The ends were cut back, 6 bases at V and 1 base at J, with 16 bases in the middle. CDR1 LNHDA and CDR2 SQIVND come from the germline V gene (reference sequence). CDR3 length equals 15 residues.

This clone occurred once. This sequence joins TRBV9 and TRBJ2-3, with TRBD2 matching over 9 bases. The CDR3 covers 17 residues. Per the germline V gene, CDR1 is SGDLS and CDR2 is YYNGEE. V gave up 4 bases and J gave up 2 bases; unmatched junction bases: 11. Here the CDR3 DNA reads TGTGCCAGCAGCCTTGATACTAGCGGGTTCAACACAGATACGCAGTATTTT. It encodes CASSLDTSGFNTDTQYF. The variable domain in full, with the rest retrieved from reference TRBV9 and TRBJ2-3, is DSGVTQTPKHLITATGQRVTLRCSPRSGDLSVYWYQQSLDQGLQFLIQYYNGEERAKGNILERFSAQQFPDLHSELNLSSLELGDSALYFCASSLDTSGFNTDTQYFGPGTRLTVL.

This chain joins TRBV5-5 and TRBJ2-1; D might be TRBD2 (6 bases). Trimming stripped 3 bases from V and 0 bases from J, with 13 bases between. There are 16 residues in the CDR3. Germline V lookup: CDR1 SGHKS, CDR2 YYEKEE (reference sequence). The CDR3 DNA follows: TGTGCCAGCAGCTGGGCTAGCGCTAGCTCCTACAATGAGCAGTTCTTC. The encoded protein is CASSWASASSYNEQFF.

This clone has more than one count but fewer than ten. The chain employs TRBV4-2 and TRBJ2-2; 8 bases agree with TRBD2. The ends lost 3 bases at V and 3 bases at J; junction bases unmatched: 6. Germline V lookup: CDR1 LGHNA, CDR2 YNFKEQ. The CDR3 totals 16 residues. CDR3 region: CASSQRGERDTGELFF. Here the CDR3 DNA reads TGTGCCAGCAGCCAGCGGGGGGAGCGGGACACCGGGGAGCTGTTTTTT.

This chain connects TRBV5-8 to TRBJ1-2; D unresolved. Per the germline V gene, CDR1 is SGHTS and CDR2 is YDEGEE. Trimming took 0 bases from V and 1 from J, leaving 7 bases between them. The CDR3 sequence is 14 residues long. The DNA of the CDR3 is TGTGCCAGCAGCTTGGGGCGGATTAACTATGGCTACACCTTC. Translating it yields CASSLGRINYGYTF.

The CDR3 DNA reads as TGTGCCAGCAGCTTAGAAGTTGGGGGGTGGGCTGAAGCTTTCTTT. This gives the protein CASSLEVGGWAEAFF. This sequence joins TRBV7-8 and TRBJ1-1; D may be TRBD1 (5 bases). Germline V gene lookup returns CDR1 SGHVS and CDR2 FQNEAQ. The CDR3 runs 15 residues. Trimming cost V 1 base and J 6 bases, with 15 bases left between them.